This T cell receptor (beta chain) stems from a study of tumour-infiltrating T cells in Burkitt lymphoma. For the study at large: Overall and progression-free survival were predicted by productive clonality.

This clone showed up just a few times. The repertoire was sequenced with immunoSEQ multiplex PCR; TCRdb's copy has only in-frame clones and lacks some. The sample records some 6,500 clones, roughly a tenth being singletons. Unmatched junction bases numbered 9, after V lost 7 bases and J lost 3 bases. From germline, CDR1 is LNHDA and CDR2 SQIVND (reference sequence). The CDR3 totals 15 residues. The chain recombines TRBV19 with TRBJ1-5; TRBD1 matches at 7 bases. The TCR sequence derives from a human donor with diffuse large B-cell lymphoma. Sequencing was done on a sample of tumor tissue. In DNA form, the CDR3 reads TGTGCCAGTAAACAGGGGAAGTTGTTCAATCAGCCCCAGCATTTT. Translating it yields CASKQGKLFNQPQHF.